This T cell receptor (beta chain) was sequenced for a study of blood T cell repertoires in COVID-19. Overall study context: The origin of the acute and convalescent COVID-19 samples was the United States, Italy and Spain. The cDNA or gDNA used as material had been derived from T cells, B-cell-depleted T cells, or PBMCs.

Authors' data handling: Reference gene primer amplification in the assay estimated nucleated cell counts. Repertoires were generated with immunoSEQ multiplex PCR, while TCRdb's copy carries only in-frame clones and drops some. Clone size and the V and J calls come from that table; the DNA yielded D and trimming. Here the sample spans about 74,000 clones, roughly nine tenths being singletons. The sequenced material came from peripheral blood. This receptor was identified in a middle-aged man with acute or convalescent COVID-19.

This CDR3 is CAISNSGGRTEAFF. In DNA form, the CDR3 reads TGTGCCATCAGTAACTCGGGGGGGCGGACTGAAGCTTTCTTT. The V gene is TRBV10-3, the J gene TRBJ1-1; D might be TRBD1 (6 bases). The V end lost 5 bases, the J end lost 5 bases, and 15 bases lay between the germline ends. The CDR3 sequence is 14 residues long. Germline assignment: CDR1 ENHRY and CDR2 SYGVKD.